A selection of T cell receptor beta chains follows, all from one sample in a study of blood T cells in healthy people across ages. Via MiXCR, TCRdb re-called the 5' RACE reads, giving one row per CDR3 protein. The table includes some 1.7 million distinct CDR3 sequences, roughly 27% detected once. Source material: blood. The receptors here all came from a woman aged 30 to 39 in good health. Both conserved end residues are part of each CDR3. D genes are given only for firm matches. Rows may omit the clone size; those that give it use once, few, many or a size class.

TRBD2 TRBJ2-3 few TRBV5-1 CASSLVAGGQDTQYF TGTGCCAGCAGTTTAGTAGCGGGGGGCCAAGATACGCAGTATTTT
TRBD2 TRBJ2-7 . TRBV12-3/TRBV12-4 CASTEGGAGVRGEQYF TGTGCCAGCACCGAGGGGGGAGCGGGAGTAAGAGGTGAGCAGTACTTC
TRBD2 TRBJ2-7 many TRBV5-1 CASSLRTSGGGSYEQYF TGCGCCAGCAGCTTGCGGACTAGCGGGGGAGGCTCCTACGAGCAGTACTTC
. TRBJ1-6 . TRBV27 CASSLQTGPLHF TGTGCCAGCAGCCTACAAACAGGGCCCCTCCACTTT
TRBD1 TRBJ2-1 . TRBV2 CTSREDRADEQFF TGTACCAGCAGGGAAGACAGGGCAGATGAGCAGTTCTTC
TRBD1 TRBJ1-2 few TRBV7-2 CASSFGQDEGYTF TGTGCCAGCAGCTTCGGACAGGACGAAGGCTACACCTTC
. TRBJ2-3 many TRBV6-6 CASSYPPGGTDTQYF TGTGCCAGCAGTTACCCCCCTGGGGGAACAGATACGCAGTATTTT
TRBD1 TRBJ1-4 . TRBV6-6 CASSYRQGGNEKLFF TGTGCCAGCAGTTACCGACAGGGAGGTAATGAAAAACTGTTTTTT
TRBD2 TRBJ2-7 . TRBV5-1 CASSLGAGFSYNEQYF TGCGCCAGCAGCTTGGGAGCGGGATTCTCCTACAATGAGCAGTACTTC
. TRBJ1-2 few TRBV18 CASSPKRDLYGYTF TGTGCCAGCTCACCTAAGAGAGACCTCTATGGCTACACCTTC
. TRBJ2-1 . TRBV3-1 CASSQWTRGNEQFF TGTGCCAGCAGCCAATGGACCCGGGGAAATGAGCAGTTCTTC
TRBD2 TRBJ2-3 . TRBV4-1 CASSQWFTSGEIDTQYF TGCGCCAGCAGCCAATGGTTCACTAGCGGGGAAATAGATACGCAGTATTTT
. TRBJ2-2 . TRBV11-2 CASSSRGRELFF TGTGCCAGCAGCTCTAGGGGCCGGGAGCTGTTTTTT
TRBD2 TRBJ2-5 many TRBV12-3/TRBV12-4 CASSRAGGTETQYF TGTGCCAGCAGCCGAGCGGGAGGTACAGAGACCCAGTACTTC
. TRBJ2-1 . TRBV9 CASSDGTIYNEQFF TGTGCCAGCAGCGATGGGACCATATACAATGAGCAGTTCTTC
. TRBJ2-4 many TRBV7-6 CASSLGGALAKNIQYF TGTGCCAGCAGCTTAGGGGGGGCCCTAGCCAAAAACATTCAGTACTTC
TRBD1 TRBJ2-5 few TRBV7-9 CASSRRTGGIQETQYF TGTGCCAGCAGTCGACGTACAGGGGGGATCCAAGAGACCCAGTACTTC
TRBD1 TRBJ1-5 . TRBV6-6 CASSSRQGGSNQPQHF TGTGCCAGCAGTAGTCGTCAGGGGGGAAGCAATCAGCCCCAGCATTTT
. TRBJ2-2 . TRBV7-3 CASSLRGGDTNTGELFF TGTGCCAGCAGCTTAAGAGGAGGGGATACGAACACCGGGGAGCTGTTTTTT
. TRBJ2-7 few TRBV2 CASSITRSEQYF TGTGCCAGCAGTATCACTAGATCCGAGCAGTACTTC
. TRBJ2-5 few TRBV9 CASSVKGRRQETQYF TGTGCCAGCAGCGTAAAGGGACGACGACAAGAGACCCAGTACTTC
. TRBJ2-2 . TRBV29-1 CSVLDEPGELFF TGCAGCGTTCTGGACGAACCGGGGGAGCTGTTTTTT
TRBD2 TRBJ2-7 many TRBV5-1 CASSSPPGLKSYEQYF TGCGCCAGCAGCTCTCCGCCGGGACTAAAATCCTACGAGCAGTACTTC
TRBD1 TRBJ1-2 . TRBV7-6 CASSLGPGTGDYGYTF TGTGCCAGCAGCTTAGGGCCCGGGACAGGGGACTATGGCTACACCTTC
. TRBJ2-1 many TRBV20-1 CSARGQGAFYNEQFF TGCAGTGCTAGAGGTCAGGGAGCGTTCTACAATGAGCAGTTCTTC
TRBD1 TRBJ1-5 . TRBV9 CASSVDDRVNQPQHF TGTGCCAGCAGCGTAGACGACAGGGTCAATCAGCCCCAGCATTTT
. TRBJ2-3 many TRBV29-1 CSVERTRTDTQYF TGCAGCGTTGAGCGCACCCGCACAGATACGCAGTATTTT
TRBD2 TRBJ2-7 . TRBV13 CASSSGREYEQYF TGTGCCAGCAGCTCAGGGCGGGAGTACGAGCAGTACTTC
TRBD2 TRBJ2-3 few TRBV4-2 CASSQGLAGGPPDTQYF TGTGCCAGCAGCCAGGGACTAGCGGGGGGCCCCCCAGATACGCAGTATTTT
TRBD1 TRBJ2-5 few TRBV7-2 CASSSTRQGRKETQYF TGTGCCAGCAGCTCCACACGACAGGGGCGGAAAGAGACCCAGTACTTC
TRBD2 TRBJ2-1 many TRBV29-1 CSVGPGLAGVTGEQFF TGCAGCGTTGGACCGGGACTAGCGGGAGTCACGGGTGAGCAGTTCTTC